The T cell receptor beta chain described here comes from a study of OX40 agonist ivuxolimab in advanced cancers. The study's findings and limits: Nonresponders, in some cases, also had low normalized T-cell clonal expansion.

The table came from immunoSEQ multiplex PCR; TCRdb's copy has only in-frame clones and leaves some out. Here the sample spans some 80,000 clones, about 90% being singletons. V was pared by 3 bases and J by 6 bases, with 2 bases of the junction left unmatched. The CDR3 extends over 15 amino acids. Germline V gene data show CDR1 as MRHNA and CDR2 as SNTAGT. As regards this clone: Antigen specificity is unknown.

Samples of blood were obtained at baseline, on cycle 4 day 1, and on cycle 7 day 1. The receptor was derived from an adult with an advanced solid tumor such as melanoma, head and neck, liver or kidney cancer. The chain recombines TRBV6-4 with TRBJ2-2, with 12 bases fitting TRBD1. The sequenced sample was CD4+ or CD8+ T cells sorted from blood, obtained in a trial of the OX40 agonist ivuxolimab. CDR3 residues: CASSEGTGGPGELFF. CDR3 sequence (DNA): TGTGCCAGCAGTGAGGGGACAGGGGGCCCCGGGGAGCTGTTTTTT.